The 22 T cell receptor beta chains below all came from one sample that was sequenced in a study of early T cells in non-severe SARS-CoV-2 infection. Using its own MiXCR run on the 5' RACE reads, TCRdb lists one record per CDR3 protein. The profile shows tens of thousands of distinct CDR3 sequences, over 9.5% of them singletons. The sequenced sample consisted of whole blood. The receptors here all came from an adult who was a healthcare worker with PCR-confirmed SARS-CoV-2 infection or an uninfected control (not recorded which).

This clonotype was counted only a few times. The genes are TRBV29-1 and TRBJ2-2; 9 bases line up with TRBD2. J lost 3 bases, V lost 6 bases, and 2 bases had no gene match. The CDR3 is 13 amino acids. The germline V gene encodes CDR1 SQVTM and CDR2 ANQGSEA. CDR3 bases: TGCAGCGTGGGACTAGCATACACCGGGGAGCTGTTTTTT. Amino acids: CSVGLAYTGELFF.

This clonotype was counted at least ten times. This chain joins TRBV3-1 and TRBJ2-5; D not resolved. Trimming shortened V by 1 base and J by 4 bases, and 4 bases separated the two germline ends. The CDR3 contains 12 residues. Germline V gives CDR1 LGHDT, CDR2 YNNKEL (reference sequence). CDR3 sequence: CASSQGPETQYF. CDR3 nucleotide sequence: TGTGCCAGCAGCCAAGGCCCAGAGACCCAGTACTTC.

The V call is TRBV2, the J call TRBJ2-5; weak D call: TRBD2 (5 bases). The V gene lost 6 bases and the J gene lost 5 bases, with 7 bases spanning the gap. CDR1 SNHLY and CDR2 FYNNEI come from the germline V gene. CDR3 length equals 11 residues. CDR3: CASRERETQYF. CDR3 DNA sequence: TGTGCCAGCAGGGAGCGGGAGACCCAGTACTTC. The full variable domain, its missing parts supplied by reference TRBV2 and TRBJ2-5, is EPEVTQTPSHQVTQMGQEVILRCVPISNHLYFYWYRQILGQKVEFLVSFYNNEISEKSEIFDDQFSVERPDGSNFTLKIRSTKLEDSAMYFCASRERETQYFGPGTRLLVL.

This clonotype was detected ten times or more. This chain joins TRBV7-2 and TRBJ2-7, with TRBD1 matching 7 bases. CDR1 is SGHTA, CDR2 FQGNSA, per germline. V dropped 7 bases and J dropped 2; count of bases not matched to a gene: 8. The CDR3 sequence is 14 residues long. The CDR3 protein is CASNHPGTAYEQYF. For the CDR3, the DNA is TGTGCCAGCAACCACCCCGGGACAGCCTACGAGCAGTACTTC.

The CDR3 nucleotides are TGCAGTGCTAGACCCGATAGCGGGAGCGCCGACAATGAGCAGTTCTTC. Its protein is CSARPDSGSADNEQFF. The rearrangement uses TRBV20-1 and TRBJ2-1; TRBD2 aligns across 9 bases. The CDR3 is made up of 16 amino acids. The V segment lost 2 bases and the J segment 5 bases; nucleotides outside the gene matches: 10. The germline CDR1 and CDR2 sequences are DFQATT and SNEGSKA (reference sequence).

V is TRBV5-1 and J is TRBJ2-7; possibly TRBD1 for D (5 bases). The V end was cut by 2 bases, the J end by 0 bases, with 12 bases between. Germline loops: CDR1 SGHRS, CDR2 YFSETQ. The CDR3 extends over 15 amino acids. This CDR3 is CASSFRALSSYEQYF. The CDR3 DNA sequence: TGCGCCAGCAGCTTCAGGGCTCTGAGCTCCTACGAGCAGTACTTC.

This clonotype was counted ten times or more. The rearrangement uses TRBV5-1 and TRBJ2-1, with D unresolved. The CDR3 contains 17 residues. Trimming took 5 bases from V and 6 from J, leaving 24 bases between them. CDR1 SGHRS and CDR2 YFSETQ come from the germline V gene. CDR3 nucleotide sequence: TGCGCCAGCAGGTACGACCTTATCCTCGCTAATCCCAATGAGCAGTTCTTC. It encodes CASRYDLILANPNEQFF.

The chain uses TRBV2 and TRBJ2-4, with D uncertain. The V gene's germline CDR1 is SNHLY and CDR2 FYNNEI. V dropped 7 bases and J dropped 1 base, with 11 bases sitting between them. CDR3 length equals 14 residues. CDR3 amino acids: CASTARTAKNIQYF. CDR3 bases: TGTGCCAGCACCGCCAGGACGGCCAAAAACATTCAGTACTTC.

This clonotype was counted only a few times. The chain employs TRBV5-1 and TRBJ1-1; TRBD1 is a possible D gene (6 bases). V lost 4 bases and J lost 1, with 11 bases in between. This CDR3 region has 14 residues. Per germline, CDR1 SGHRS and CDR2 YFSETQ. DNA of the CDR3: TGCGCCAGCAGCGTAACACAGGGGAACACTGAAGCTTTCTTT. The encoded protein is CASSVTQGNTEAFF.

The CDR3 here is CASSLKGSSDTQYF. The CDR3 nucleotides read TGCGCCAGCAGCTTGAAGGGATCCAGTGATACGCAGTATTTT. This rearrangement joins TRBV5-1 to TRBJ2-3; no clear D gene. CDR1 SGHRS and CDR2 YFSETQ come from the germline V gene. The CDR3 sequence is 14 residues long. V was clipped by 1 base and J by 6 bases, with 12 bases between them. The full variable domain, completed using reference TRBV5-1 and TRBJ2-3, is KAGVTQTPRYLIKTRGQQVTLSCSPISGHRSVSWYQQTPGQGLQFLFEYFSETQRNKGNFPGRFSGRQFSNSRSEMNVSTLELGDSALYLCASSLKGSSDTQYFGPGTRLTVL.

This clonotype was counted only a few times. The V and J genes are TRBV4-1 and TRBJ2-7; D remains ambiguous. V lost 2 bases, J lost 3 bases, and 5 bases lay in between. The CDR3 is 12 residues long. Germline assignment: CDR1 MGHRA and CDR2 YSYEKL. The CDR3 coding sequence is TGCGCCAGCAGCCAATCGAGCTACGAGCAGTACTTC. This encodes CASSQSSYEQYF.

The table lists this clonotype with many counts. V usage is TRBV7-9 and J usage is TRBJ2-3, with D unresolved. Trimming took 6 bases from V and 4 from J, leaving 20 bases between them. Germline CDR1 SEHNR, CDR2 FQNEAQ (reference sequence). The CDR3 contains 16 residues. CDR3 region: CASSFATRGGADTQYF. As DNA, the CDR3 is TGTGCCAGCAGTTTCGCAACACGCGGTGGGGCAGATACGCAGTATTTT.

This sequence joins TRBV29-1 and TRBJ1-4; 7 bases match TRBD1. CDR3 length: 13 residues. The V gene's germline CDR1 is SQVTM and CDR2 ANQGSEA. V trimming: 4 bases; J trimming: 6 bases; junction bases outside the gene matches: 5. The CDR3 DNA follows: TGCAGCGTTGCGCGGACAGGCTATGAAAAACTGTTTTTT. Amino acids: CSVARTGYEKLFF. Full variable domain (rest looked up from reference TRBV29-1 and TRBJ1-4): SAVISQKPSRDICQRGTSLTIQCQVDSQVTMMFWYRQQPGQSLTLIATANQGSEATYESGFVIDKFPISRPNLTFSTLTVSNMSPEDSSIYLCSVARTGYEKLFFGSGTQLSVL.

This clonotype has only a few counts. The chain carries TRBV2 and TRBJ2-3; tentatively, D is TRBD2 (6 bases). The CDR3 has 15 amino acids. Trimming cost V 2 bases and J 4 bases, with 13 bases left between them. Germline V gives CDR1 SNHLY, CDR2 FYNNEI. For the CDR3, the DNA is TGTGCCAGCAGTGAAACGGGAGAAGGTCCAGATACGCAGTATTTT. The encoded protein is CASSETGEGPDTQYF.

This clonotype was recorded many times. The gene calls are TRBV7-6 and TRBJ1-4, with a tentative D call TRBD1 (6 bases). The CDR3 loop spans 15 amino acids. Germline CDR1 is SGHVS and CDR2 is FNYEAQ. Trimming shortened V by 5 bases and J by 0 bases, and 10 bases separated the two germline ends. The CDR3 is CASSRQAATNEKLFF. For the CDR3, the DNA is TGTGCCAGCAGCAGACAGGCGGCAACTAATGAAAAACTGTTTTTT. The entire variable domain, with the rest obtained from reference TRBV7-6 and TRBJ1-4, is as follows: GAGVSQSPRYKVTKRGQDVALRCDPISGHVSLYWYRQALGQGPEFLTYFNYEAQQDKSGLPNDRFSAERPEGSISTLTIQRTEQRDSAMYRCASSRQAATNEKLFFGSGTQLSVL.

This clonotype was recorded a few times. The chain couples TRBV30 to TRBJ2-7, with D possibly TRBD2 on 6 matching bases. Trimming pared 0 bases from V and 2 bases from J, leaving 14 bases between. The CDR3 runs to 15 residues. In germline, CDR1 is GTSNPN, CDR2 SVGIG (reference sequence). CDR3 DNA sequence: TGTGCCTGGAGTGTACTATTGCGCGGGGCCTACGAGCAGTACTTC. As protein: CAWSVLLRGAYEQYF.

The V call is TRBV19, the J call TRBJ2-1, with 7 bases lining up with TRBD1. The V and J ends lost 5 bases and 4 bases, in that order; junction bases with no gene match: 8. This CDR3 spans 15 amino acids. CDR1 LNHDA and CDR2 SQIVND come from the germline V gene (reference sequence). CDR3 nucleotide sequence: TGTGCCAGTAGTTTGGGCTCCAGGGGGTACAATGAGCAGTTCTTC. Its protein product is CASSLGSRGYNEQFF. Complete variable domain (other parts from reference TRBV19 and TRBJ2-1): DGGITQSPKYLFRKEGQNVTLSCEQNLNHDAMYWYRQDPGQGLRLIYYSQIVNDFQKGDIAEGYSVSREKKESFPLTVTSAQKNPTAFYLCASSLGSRGYNEQFFGPGTRLTVL.

The chain joins TRBV7-9 to TRBJ1-1; tentative D call: TRBD1 (6 bases). Germline assignment: CDR1 SEHNR and CDR2 FQNEAQ (reference sequence). The CDR3 runs 14 residues. V lost 6 bases and J 5 bases, leaving 16 bases between the germline ends. The CDR3: CASSSDSARTEAFF. CDR3 DNA: TGTGCCAGCAGTTCGGACAGCGCGAGGACTGAAGCTTTCTTT.

This clonotype was observed a handful of times. The V and J genes are TRBV5-5 and TRBJ2-3; 11 bases align to TRBD2. CDR1 and CDR2 from the germline V gene are SGHKS and YYEKEE (reference sequence). V shed 2 bases and J 2 bases; nucleotides not matched to a gene: 4. The CDR3 spans 16 residues. For the CDR3, the DNA is TGTGCCAGCAGCTTACTGACTAGCGGGATCACAGATACGCAGTATTTT. Its protein product is CASSLLTSGITDTQYF.

This clonotype was detected many times. CDR3: CASSYYQGSETQYF. The CDR3 nucleotides read TGTGCCAGCAGTTACTACCAGGGATCAGAGACCCAGTACTTC. V usage is TRBV6-6 and J usage is TRBJ2-5, with a tentative D call TRBD1 (5 bases). The V end was cut by 1 base, the J end by 4 bases, with 10 bases between. The V gene's germline CDR1 is MNHNY and CDR2 SVGAGI (reference sequence). The CDR3 is made up of 14 amino acids.

This clonotype has just a few counts. The chain employs TRBV9 and TRBJ2-1; no definite D call. The germline V gene has CDR1 SGDLS and CDR2 YYNGEE. Trimming took 4 bases from V and 4 from J, leaving 12 bases between them. The CDR3 contains 14 residues. Written as DNA, the CDR3 is TGTGCCAGCAGCTCAAGCACAAGATACAATGAGCAGTTCTTC. Amino acid sequence: CASSSSTRYNEQFF. The complete variable domain, with remaining parts taken from reference TRBV9 and TRBJ2-1, reads DSGVTQTPKHLITATGQRVTLRCSPRSGDLSVYWYQQSLDQGLQFLIQYYNGEERAKGNILERFSAQQFPDLHSELNLSSLELGDSALYFCASSSSTRYNEQFFGPGTRLTVL.

This clonotype showed up many times. The chain employs TRBV10-3 and TRBJ2-7, with D possibly being TRBD1 (5 bases). The CDR3 extends over 11 amino acids. V gave up 7 bases and J gave up 4 bases, with 8 bases separating them. The germline gives CDR1 ENHRY, CDR2 SYGVKD. This chain's CDR3 is CAIKQGYEQYF. The DNA of the CDR3 is TGTGCCATCAAGCAGGGTTACGAGCAGTACTTC.